The rows below give T cell receptor beta chains drawn from one sample of a study of blood T cell repertoires in COVID-19. Assay used: immunoSEQ multiplex PCR; TCRdb lists only in-frame clones, some missing. Among 200,000 to 250,000 clones, less than 90% were seen once, and the ten largest hold roughly 2.7%. The sample taken for sequencing was PBMCs or T cells enriched from blood (not recorded which). The receptors stem from a young woman who had recovered from COVID-19. Each CDR3 is given with its conserved first and last residue. D genes are given only for firm matches. Size is omitted from some rows. Given values are once, few, many or a class for expanded clones.

TRBV7-6	.	TRBJ2-2	.	16	TGTGCCAGCAGCCCTAATCCTCAGGGGACCACCGGGGAGCTGTTTTTT	CASSPNPQGTTGELFF
TRBV15	.	TRBJ2-7	TRBD1	13	TGTGCCACCAGCAGACGACAGGGAAACGAGCAGTACTTC	CATSRRQGNEQYF
TRBV2	.	TRBJ2-1	.	14	TGTGCCAGCAGTGAAACGGAGATCCTCAATGAGCAGTTCTTC	CASSETEILNEQFF
TRBV7-2	.	TRBJ2-3	TRBD2	16	TGTGCCAGCAGCATAGAGCGGGGGGCGGTCACAGATACGCAGTATTTT	CASSIERGAVTDTQYF
TRBV6-5	.	TRBJ2-3	TRBD2	15	TGTGCCAGCAGCACTAGCGGGGGGGGATCAGATACGCAGTATTTT	CASSTSGGGSDTQYF
TRBV7-3	.	TRBJ2-1	.	19	TGTGCCAGCAGCTTATCCGCCCTCACCACAGGTAGCTCCTACAATGAGCAGTTCTTC	CASSLSALTTGSSYNEQFF
TRBV29-1	.	TRBJ2-5	TRBD1	16	TGCAGCGTTGAAGATCATAGGACAGGGGAGGGAGAGACCCAGTACTTC	CSVEDHRTGEGETQYF
TRBV11-2	.	TRBJ2-7	TRBD1	17	TGTGCCAGCAGCCCCCGGACAGGCTTAAGCCTCTCCTACGAGCAGTACTTC	CASSPRTGLSLSYEQYF
TRBV2	.	TRBJ2-7	.	14	TGTGCCAGCAGCAGGGGACCCCATTCCTACGAGCAGTACTTC	CASSRGPHSYEQYF
TRBV6-6	once	TRBJ1-1	.	15	TGTGCCAGCAGTTACCCTACCTCAGGGGACACTGAAGCTTTCTTT	CASSYPTSGDTEAFF
TRBV3-1/TRBV3-2	.	TRBJ2-2	TRBD2	21	TGTGCCAGCAGCCACAATAGCGGGGGGCCCCGCAACCCGTTTAACACCGGGGAGCTGTTTTTT	CASSHNSGGPRNPFNTGELFF
TRBV1	.	TRBJ2-7	.	13	TGCACCAGCCCCATTGAGGCTACCTACGAGCAGTACTTC	CTSPIEATYEQYF
TRBV3-1/TRBV3-2	.	TRBJ2-7	.	16	TGTGCCAGCAGCCAAGATCCGAAAGCCTACTCCTACGAGCAGTACTTC	CASSQDPKAYSYEQYF
TRBV7-2	.	TRBJ1-2	.	14	TGTGCCAGCAGCTTAGGCGCGGGGGCGCGAGGCTACACCTTC	CASSLGAGARGYTF
TRBV4-3	.	TRBJ2-1	TRBD2	17	TGCGCCAGCAGCCAAGATTGGGCGGGGGGGCCTTACAATGAGCAGTTCTTC	CASSQDWAGGPYNEQFF
TRBV29-1	.	TRBJ1-1	.	14	TGCAGCGTTCACCGGGACACCATGAACACTGAAGCTTTCTTT	CSVHRDTMNTEAFF
TRBV2	.	TRBJ2-2	TRBD1	18	TGTGCCAGCAGTGTGGACAGGGCGAGAAACACGAACACCGGGGAGCTGTTTTTT	CASSVDRARNTNTGELFF
TRBV7-2	.	TRBJ1-2	TRBD1	14	TGTGCCAGCAGCCTCGACAGGGATCCCTATGGCTACACCTTC	CASSLDRDPYGYTF
TRBV4-3	.	TRBJ2-2	TRBD1	13	TGCGCCAGCAGCCCTGGGACAGCTATGGAGCTGTTTTTT	CASSPGTAMELFF
TRBV25-1	.	TRBJ2-7	.	15	TGTGCCAGCAGTGGTCCTACGGGGAACTCCTACGAGCAGTACTTC	CASSGPTGNSYEQYF
TRBV5-8	.	TRBJ2-5	TRBD2	15	TGTGCCAGCAGCGAAACGGGACTAGCAGGAGAGACCCAGTACTTC	CASSETGLAGETQYF
TRBV5-1	.	TRBJ1-1	.	11	TGCGCCAGCAGCTTGGCAGGGGAAGCTTTCTTT	CASSLAGEAFF
TRBV4-2	.	TRBJ1-1	TRBD1	17	TGTGCCAGCGACCTAGGACAGGGCGACTCATACCGTCGGACAGCTTTCTTT	CASDLGQGDSYRRTAFF
TRBV9	.	TRBJ2-4	.	13	TGTGCCAGCAGCGCCTCTAGTGATGGCATTCAGTACTTC	CASSASSDGIQYF
TRBV4-2	.	TRBJ1-4	TRBD1	14	TGTGCCAGCAGCCCGCAGGGGGCAGATGAAAAACTGTTTTTT	CASSPQGADEKLFF
TRBV19	.	TRBJ1-4	.	17	TGTGCCAGTAGTGCATACGGGACATCGGACGCTAATGAAAAACTGTTTTTT	CASSAYGTSDANEKLFF
TRBV7-8	.	TRBJ2-1	.	14	TGTGCCAGCAGCCCCATAGTGGCCTACAATGAGCAGTTCTTC	CASSPIVAYNEQFF
TRBV5-1	.	TRBJ2-5	TRBD2	16	TGCGCCAGCAGCAATAGCGGGGGGGCGTTGCAAGAGACCCAGTACTTC	CASSNSGGALQETQYF
TRBV10-1	.	TRBJ2-4	TRBD2	16	TGCGCCAGCAGTGGCCTGAGTAGCGGGCGCCGAAACATTCAGTACTTC	CASSGLSSGRRNIQYF
TRBV5-1	few	TRBJ2-3	.	15	TGCGCCAGCAGCTTGTTTCCAGGGTTGACAGATACGCAGTATTTT	CASSLFPGLTDTQYF
TRBV4-3	.	TRBJ2-6	.	17	TGCGCCAGCAGCCAAGGGACAGTTTTCGCTGGGGCCAACGTCCTGACTTTC	CASSQGTVFAGANVLTF
TRBV5-1	.	TRBJ1-2	.	14	TGCGCCAGCAGCTTCGGAGACAGACCCTATGGCTACACCTTC	CASSFGDRPYGYTF
TRBV5-1	.	TRBJ2-5	.	14	TGCGCCAGCAGCTTAGGAGGGCGACGAGAGACCCAGTACTTC	CASSLGGRRETQYF
TRBV4-1	.	TRBJ1-5	.	16	TGCGCCAGCAGCCAAACACCCGGGACAATAAATCAGCCCCAGCATTTT	CASSQTPGTINQPQHF
TRBV19	.	TRBJ2-7	TRBD2	17	TGTGCCAGTAGTATAGGGGGACTAGCGGGGCTCTTCTACGAGCAGTACTTC	CASSIGGLAGLFYEQYF
TRBV13	.	TRBJ2-7	.	12	TGTGCCAGCAGCTTCAGGGACTACGAGCAGTACTTC	CASSFRDYEQYF
TRBV5-1	.	TRBJ1-4	TRBD1	15	TGCGCCAGCAGCTCGGGACAGACAAAAAATGAAAAACTGTTTTTT	CASSSGQTKNEKLFF
TRBV29-1	.	TRBJ1-2	.	13	TGCAGCGTTGAAGGCACCGAGGGCTATGGCTACACCTTC	CSVEGTEGYGYTF
TRBV5-6	.	TRBJ2-1	.	13	TGTGCCAGCAGCTTAACAGGGTACAATGAGCAGTTCTTC	CASSLTGYNEQFF
TRBV6-5	.	TRBJ1-1	.	13	TGTGCCAGCAGTTACGCAGATGGAGTCGAAGCTTTCTTT	CASSYADGVEAFF
TRBV19	few	TRBJ2-7	.	16	TGTGCCAGTAGTCCCCCCTGGGCGGGGAGCCTTGGGGAGCAGTACTTC	CASSPPWAGSLGEQYF
TRBV3-1/TRBV3-2	.	TRBJ2-3	TRBD1	17	TGTGCCAGCAGCCAATTTAATACCGGGACAGGGACAGATACGCAGTATTTT	CASSQFNTGTGTDTQYF
TRBV4-3	once	TRBJ2-1	TRBD1	14	TGCGCCAGCAGCCAAGATGGGACAGGGCATGAGCAGTTCTTC	CASSQDGTGHEQFF
TRBV6-1	few	TRBJ2-7	TRBD2	15	TGTGCCAGCAGTGAAGATGGGGGGGACTCCTACGAGCAGTACTTC	CASSEDGGDSYEQYF
TRBV23-1	.	TRBJ1-5	.	19	TGCGCCAGCAGTCACACCCGGGACATCGATCGCCCATGCAATCAGCCCCAGCATTTT	CASSHTRDIDRPCNQPQHF